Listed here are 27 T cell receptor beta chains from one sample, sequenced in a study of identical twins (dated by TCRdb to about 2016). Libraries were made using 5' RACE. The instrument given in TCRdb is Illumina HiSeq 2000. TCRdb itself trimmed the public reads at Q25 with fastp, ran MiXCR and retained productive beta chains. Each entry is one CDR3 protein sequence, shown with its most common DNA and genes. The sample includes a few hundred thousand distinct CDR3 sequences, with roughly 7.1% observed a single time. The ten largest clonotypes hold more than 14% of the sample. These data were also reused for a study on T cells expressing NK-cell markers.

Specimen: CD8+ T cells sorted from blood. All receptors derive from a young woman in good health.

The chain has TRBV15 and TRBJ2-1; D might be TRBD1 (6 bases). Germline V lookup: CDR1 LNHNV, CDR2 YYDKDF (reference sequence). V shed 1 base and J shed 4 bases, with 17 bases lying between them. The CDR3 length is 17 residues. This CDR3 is CATSRATGRGWYNEQFF. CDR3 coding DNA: TGTGCCACCAGCAGAGCGACGGGAAGGGGGTGGTACAATGAGCAGTTCTTC.

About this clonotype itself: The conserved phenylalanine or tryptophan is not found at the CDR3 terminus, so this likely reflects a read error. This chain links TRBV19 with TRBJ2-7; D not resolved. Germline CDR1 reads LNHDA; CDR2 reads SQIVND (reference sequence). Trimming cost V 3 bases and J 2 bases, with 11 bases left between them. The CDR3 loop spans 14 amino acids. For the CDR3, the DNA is TGTGCCAGTAGTATTCAACTTCTTCCCTACGAGCAGTACTTA. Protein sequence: CASSIQLLPYEQYL.

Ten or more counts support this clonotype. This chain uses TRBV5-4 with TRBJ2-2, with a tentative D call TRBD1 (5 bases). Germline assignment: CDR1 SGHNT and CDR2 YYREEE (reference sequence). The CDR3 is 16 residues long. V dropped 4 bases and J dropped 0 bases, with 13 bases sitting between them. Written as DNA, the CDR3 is TGTGCCAGCAGCGACAGAGTAAGATCGAACACCGGGGAGCTGTTTTTT. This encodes CASSDRVRSNTGELFF.

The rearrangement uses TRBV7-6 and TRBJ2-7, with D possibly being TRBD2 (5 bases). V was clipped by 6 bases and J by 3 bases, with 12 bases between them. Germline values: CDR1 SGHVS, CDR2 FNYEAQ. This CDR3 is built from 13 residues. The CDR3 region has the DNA TGTGCCAGCAGTCCCTTTGAGGGCTACGAGCAGTACTTC. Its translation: CASSPFEGYEQYF.

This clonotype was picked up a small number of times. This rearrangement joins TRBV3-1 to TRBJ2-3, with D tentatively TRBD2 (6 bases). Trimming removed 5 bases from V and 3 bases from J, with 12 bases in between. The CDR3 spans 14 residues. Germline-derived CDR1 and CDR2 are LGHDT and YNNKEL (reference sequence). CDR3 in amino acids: CASSSDRETDTQYF. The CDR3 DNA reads TGTGCCAGCAGCTCGGACCGGGAGACAGATACGCAGTATTTT.

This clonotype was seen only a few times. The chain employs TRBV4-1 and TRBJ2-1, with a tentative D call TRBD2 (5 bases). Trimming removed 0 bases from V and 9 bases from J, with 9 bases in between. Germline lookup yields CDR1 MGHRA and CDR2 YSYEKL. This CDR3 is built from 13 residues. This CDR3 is CASSQERGFEQFF. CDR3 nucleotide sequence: TGCGCCAGCAGCCAAGAACGCGGGTTTGAGCAGTTCTTC.

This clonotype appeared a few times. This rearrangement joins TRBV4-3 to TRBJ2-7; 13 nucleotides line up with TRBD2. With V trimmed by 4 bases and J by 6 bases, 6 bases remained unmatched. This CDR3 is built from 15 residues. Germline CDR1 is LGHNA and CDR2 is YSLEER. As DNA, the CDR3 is TGCGCCAGCAGCCCTGGGACTAGCGGGATACGCGAGCAGTACTTC. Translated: CASSPGTSGIREQYF.

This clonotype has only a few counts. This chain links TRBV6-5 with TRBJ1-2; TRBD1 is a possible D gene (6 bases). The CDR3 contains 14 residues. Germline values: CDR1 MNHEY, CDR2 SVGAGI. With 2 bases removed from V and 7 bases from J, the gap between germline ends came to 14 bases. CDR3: CASSYNAKGGGYTF. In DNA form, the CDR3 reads TGTGCCAGCAGTTACAACGCGAAGGGGGGTGGCTACACCTTC.

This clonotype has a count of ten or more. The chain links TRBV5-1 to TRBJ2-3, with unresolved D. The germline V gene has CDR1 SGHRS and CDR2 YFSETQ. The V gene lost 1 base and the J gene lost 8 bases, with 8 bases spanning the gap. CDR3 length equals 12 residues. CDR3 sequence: CASSLIPVTQYF. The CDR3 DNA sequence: TGCGCCAGCAGCTTGATCCCGGTTACGCAGTATTTT.

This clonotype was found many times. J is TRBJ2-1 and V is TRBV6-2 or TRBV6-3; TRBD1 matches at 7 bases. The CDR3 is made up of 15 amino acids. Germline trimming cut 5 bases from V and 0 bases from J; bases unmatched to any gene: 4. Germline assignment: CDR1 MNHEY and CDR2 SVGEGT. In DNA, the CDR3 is TGTGCCAGCAGTCACAGGGGAAGCTCCTACAATGAGCAGTTCTTC. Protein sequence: CASSHRGSSYNEQFF.

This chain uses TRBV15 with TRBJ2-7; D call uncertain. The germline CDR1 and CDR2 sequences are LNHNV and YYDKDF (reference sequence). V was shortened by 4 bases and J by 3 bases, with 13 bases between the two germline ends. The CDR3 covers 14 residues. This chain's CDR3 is CATSTTSRIYEQYF. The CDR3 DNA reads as TGTGCCACCAGCACGACATCCCGAATCTACGAGCAGTACTTC.

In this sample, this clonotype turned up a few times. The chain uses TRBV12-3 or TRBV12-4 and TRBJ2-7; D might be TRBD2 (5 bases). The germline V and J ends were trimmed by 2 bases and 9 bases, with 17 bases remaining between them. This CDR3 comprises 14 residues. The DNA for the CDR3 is TGTGCCAGCAGTTTATGGGAGACCTACAAGGGGCAGTACTTC. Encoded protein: CASSLWETYKGQYF.

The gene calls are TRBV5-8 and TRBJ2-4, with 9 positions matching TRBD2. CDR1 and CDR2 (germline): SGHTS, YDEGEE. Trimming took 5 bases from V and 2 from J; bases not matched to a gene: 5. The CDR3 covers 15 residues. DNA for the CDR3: TGTGCCAGCAGGCCGACTAGCGGCTCCAAAAACATTCAGTACTTC. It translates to CASRPTSGSKNIQYF.

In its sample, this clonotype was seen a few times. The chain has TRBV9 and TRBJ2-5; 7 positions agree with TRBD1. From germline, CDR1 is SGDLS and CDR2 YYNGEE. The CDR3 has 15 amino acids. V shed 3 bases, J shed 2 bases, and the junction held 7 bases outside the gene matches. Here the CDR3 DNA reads TGTGCCAGCAGCGGGGCCAGGGGGAATCAAGAGACCCAGTACTTC. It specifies CASSGARGNQETQYF.

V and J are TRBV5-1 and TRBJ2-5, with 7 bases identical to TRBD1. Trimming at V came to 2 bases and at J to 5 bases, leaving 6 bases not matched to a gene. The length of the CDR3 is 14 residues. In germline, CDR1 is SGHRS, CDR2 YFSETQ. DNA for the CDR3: TGCGCCAGCAGCTTAACAGGGGCAGGGGAGACCCAGTACTTC. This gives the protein CASSLTGAGETQYF.

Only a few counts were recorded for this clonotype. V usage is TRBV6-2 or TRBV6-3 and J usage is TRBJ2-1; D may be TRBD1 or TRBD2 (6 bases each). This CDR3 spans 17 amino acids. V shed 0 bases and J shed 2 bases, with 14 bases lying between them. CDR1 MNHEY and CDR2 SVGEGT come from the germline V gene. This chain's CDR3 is CASSYSISGEAYNEQFF. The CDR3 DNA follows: TGTGCCAGCAGTTACTCTATTTCAGGGGAGGCCTACAATGAGCAGTTCTTC.

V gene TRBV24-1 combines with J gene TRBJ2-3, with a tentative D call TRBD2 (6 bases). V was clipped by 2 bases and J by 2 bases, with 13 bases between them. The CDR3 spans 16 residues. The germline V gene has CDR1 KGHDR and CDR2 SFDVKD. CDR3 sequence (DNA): TGTGCCACCAGTGATTCCGAGGACTACTTCACAGATACGCAGTATTTT. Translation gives CATSDSEDYFTDTQYF.

This chain's CDR3 is CASSQDLGRGLYEQYF. In nucleotides, the CDR3 is TGTGCCAGCAGCCAAGATCTAGGCCGCGGGCTGTACGAGCAGTACTTC. J is TRBJ2-7 and V is TRBV14, with TRBD2 as a possible D gene (5 bases). CDR1 is SGHDN and CDR2 is FVKESK in the germline V gene. The CDR3 is 16 amino acids. V shed 0 bases and J shed 4 bases, with 16 bases lying between them.

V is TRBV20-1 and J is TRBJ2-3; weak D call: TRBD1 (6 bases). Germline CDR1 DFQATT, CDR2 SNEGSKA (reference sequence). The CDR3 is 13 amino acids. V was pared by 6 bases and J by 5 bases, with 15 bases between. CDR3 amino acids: CSAGAGARDTQYF. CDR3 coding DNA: TGCAGTGCGGGGGCAGGGGCGAGAGATACGCAGTATTTT.

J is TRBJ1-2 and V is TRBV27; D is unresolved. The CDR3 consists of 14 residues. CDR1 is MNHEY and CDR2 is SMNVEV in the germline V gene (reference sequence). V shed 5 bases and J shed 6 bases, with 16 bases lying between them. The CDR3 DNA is TGTGCCAGCAGTCCGTCTCAGTCAGCCCATGGCTACACCTTC. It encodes CASSPSQSAHGYTF.

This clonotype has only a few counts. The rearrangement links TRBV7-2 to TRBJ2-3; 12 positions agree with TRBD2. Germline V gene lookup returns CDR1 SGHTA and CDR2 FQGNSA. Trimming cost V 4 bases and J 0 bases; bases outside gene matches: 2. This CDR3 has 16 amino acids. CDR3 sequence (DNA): TGTGCCAGCAGCTCGCTAGCGGGGGGGAGCACAGATACGCAGTATTTT. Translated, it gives CASSSLAGGSTDTQYF.

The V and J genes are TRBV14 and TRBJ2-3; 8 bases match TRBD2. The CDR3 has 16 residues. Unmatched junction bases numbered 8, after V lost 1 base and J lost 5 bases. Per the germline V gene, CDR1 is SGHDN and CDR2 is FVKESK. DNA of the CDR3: TGTGCCAGCAGCCAAGTTGCAGCGGGAGATAGAGATACGCAGTATTTT. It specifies CASSQVAAGDRDTQYF.

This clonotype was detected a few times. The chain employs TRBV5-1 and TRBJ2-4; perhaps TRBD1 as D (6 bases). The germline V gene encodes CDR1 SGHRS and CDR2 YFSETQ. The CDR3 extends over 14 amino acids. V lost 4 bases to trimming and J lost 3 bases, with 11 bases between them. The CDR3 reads CASSPDSLKNIQYF. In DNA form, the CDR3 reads TGCGCCAGCAGCCCGGACAGCCTCAAAAACATTCAGTACTTC. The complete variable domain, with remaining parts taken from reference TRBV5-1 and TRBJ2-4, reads KAGVTQTPRYLIKTRGQQVTLSCSPISGHRSVSWYQQTPGQGLQFLFEYFSETQRNKGNFPGRFSGRQFSNSRSEMNVSTLELGDSALYLCASSPDSLKNIQYFGAGTRLSVL.

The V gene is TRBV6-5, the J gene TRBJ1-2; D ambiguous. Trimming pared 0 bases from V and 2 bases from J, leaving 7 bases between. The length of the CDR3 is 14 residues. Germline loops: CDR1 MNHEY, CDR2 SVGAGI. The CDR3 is CASSYSAANYGYTF. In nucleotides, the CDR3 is TGTGCCAGCAGTTACTCGGCGGCAAACTATGGCTACACCTTC.

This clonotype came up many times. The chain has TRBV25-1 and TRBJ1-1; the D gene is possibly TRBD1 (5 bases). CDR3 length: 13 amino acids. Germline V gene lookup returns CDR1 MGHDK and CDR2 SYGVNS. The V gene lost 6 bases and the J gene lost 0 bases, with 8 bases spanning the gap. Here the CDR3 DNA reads TGTGCCAGCAGGGACAATCTGAACACTGAAGCTTTCTTT. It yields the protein CASRDNLNTEAFF.

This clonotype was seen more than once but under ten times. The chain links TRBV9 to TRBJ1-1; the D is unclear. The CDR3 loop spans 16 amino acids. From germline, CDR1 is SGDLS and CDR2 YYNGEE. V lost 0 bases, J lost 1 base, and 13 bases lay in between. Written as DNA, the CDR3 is TGTGCCAGCAGCGTAGCAAAGTGGGATTCGAACACTGAAGCTTTCTTT. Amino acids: CASSVAKWDSNTEAFF. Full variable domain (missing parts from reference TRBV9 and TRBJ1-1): DSGVTQTPKHLITATGQRVTLRCSPRSGDLSVYWYQQSLDQGLQFLIQYYNGEERAKGNILERFSAQQFPDLHSELNLSSLELGDSALYFCASSVAKWDSNTEAFFGQGTRLTVV.

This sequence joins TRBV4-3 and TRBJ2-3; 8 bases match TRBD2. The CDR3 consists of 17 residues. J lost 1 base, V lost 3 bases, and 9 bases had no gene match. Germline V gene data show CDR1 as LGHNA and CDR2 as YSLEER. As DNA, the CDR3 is TGCGCCAGCAGCCAGGTTCCTGCGCGGGAGGGCACAGATACGCAGTATTTT. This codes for CASSQVPAREGTDTQYF.